A single sample is the source of the 17 T cell receptor beta chains below, sequenced in a study of OX40 agonist ivuxolimab in advanced cancers. The assay was immunoSEQ multiplex PCR, and TCRdb's table has in-frame clones only and misses some. This table holds under 25,000 clones, around four fifths found once. Material: CD4+ or CD8+ T cells sorted from blood, obtained in a trial of the OX40 agonist ivuxolimab. Receptor source: an adult with an advanced solid tumor such as melanoma, head and neck, liver or kidney cancer.

J is TRBJ1-2 and V is TRBV7-8, with TRBD1 as a possible D gene (5 bases). Per germline, CDR1 SGHVS and CDR2 FQNEAQ. The length of the CDR3 is 11 residues. CDR3 bases: TGTGCGTGCAGGGATGACTATGGCTACACCTTC. Residues: CACRDDYGYTF.

V gene TRBV4-1 combines with J gene TRBJ1-2; D perhaps matches TRBD1 (5 bases). The CDR3 consists of 14 residues. Deletions cut 7 bases from V and 5 bases from J, with 17 bases between. CDR1 is MGHRA, CDR2 YSYEKL, per germline. CDR3 coding DNA: TGCGCCAGCATACCGGCCCCGGGGGGGTATGGCTACACCTTC. Its protein is CASIPAPGGYGYTF.

This rearrangement joins TRBV5-1 to TRBJ2-5; D is perhaps TRBD2 (5 bases). The CDR3 totals 15 residues. V was shortened by 1 base and J by 1 base, with 11 bases between the two germline ends. Germline V CDR1 and CDR2: SGHRS, YFSETQ. The CDR3 reads CASSLQGLLQETQYF. The CDR3 DNA follows: TGCGCCAGCAGCTTGCAAGGACTGCTCCAAGAGACCCAGTACTTC.

V gene TRBV28 combines with J gene TRBJ1-5; D gene uncertain. The CDR3 extends over 14 amino acids. The ends were cut back, 7 bases at V and 0 bases at J, with 10 bases in the middle. CDR1 is MDHEN and CDR2 is SYDVKM in the germline V gene. Written as DNA, the CDR3 is TGTGCCAGCATAGGACTGCATAGCAATCAGCCCCAGCATTTT. As protein: CASIGLHSNQPQHF.

The chain combines TRBV28 with TRBJ2-1, with a possible D match to TRBD2 (6 bases). Trimming stripped 2 bases from V and 0 bases from J, with 26 bases between. CDR1 and CDR2 from the germline V gene are MDHEN and SYDVKM. The CDR3 is made up of 21 amino acids. Here the CDR3 DNA reads TGTGCCAGCAGTTTAAGTCCCTCTAGCACTAGCCGGGTCAGCTCCTACAATGAGCAGTTCTTC. This translates into CASSLSPSSTSRVSSYNEQFF.

The chain couples TRBV5-4 to TRBJ2-7, with a weak D call TRBD1 (6 bases). Germline CDR1 reads SGHNT; CDR2 reads YYREEE (reference sequence). This CDR3 has 13 residues. Trimming removed 4 bases at V and 5 bases at J, with 13 bases between. CDR3 DNA sequence: TGTGCCAGCAGCAAGGGGGTATCGGACGAGCAGTACTTC. As protein: CASSKGVSDEQYF.

This chain links TRBV7-8 with TRBJ2-5; the D gene is possibly TRBD1 (5 bases). CDR3 length equals 13 residues. Per the germline V gene, CDR1 is SGHVS and CDR2 is FQNEAQ. V gave up 1 base and J gave up 2 bases, with 5 bases separating them. The CDR3 bases are TGTGCCAGCAGCTTAGGACAGCAAGAGACCCAGTACTTC. This codes for CASSLGQQETQYF.

This clone is a singleton in its sample. The rearrangement links TRBV6-5 to TRBJ1-3; tentatively, D is TRBD1 (5 bases). Looked up from germline, CDR1 is MNHEY and CDR2 is SVGAGI. Trimming cost V 4 bases and J 4 bases, with 14 bases left between them. The length of the CDR3 is 15 residues. CDR3 region: CASSLTEPGGNTIYF. The CDR3 nucleotides are TGTGCCAGCAGTTTGACCGAGCCAGGGGGAAACACCATATATTTT.

The V and J genes are TRBV30 and TRBJ2-5; a weak D match, TRBD2 (5 bases). V was pared by 0 bases and J by 5 bases, with 16 bases between. The CDR3 is 15 residues long. Germline CDR1 reads GTSNPN; CDR2 reads SVGIG (reference sequence). CDR3 loop: CAWSVIGGFGETQYF. CDR3 nucleotides: TGTGCCTGGAGTGTCATAGGCGGGTTTGGGGAGACCCAGTACTTC. Using reference TRBV30 and TRBJ2-5 for the parts outside the CDR3, the full variable domain is SQTIHQWPATLVQPVGSPLSLECTVEGTSNPNLYWYRQAAGRGLQLLFYSVGIGQISSEVPQNLSASRPQDRQFILSSKKLLLSDSGFYLCAWSVIGGFGETQYFGPGTRLLVL.

The V gene is TRBV7-2, the J gene TRBJ1-2; TRBD1 is a possible D gene (5 bases). CDR3 size: 13 residues. The V end was cut by 4 bases, the J end by 4 bases, with 10 bases between. Germline V gives CDR1 SGHTA, CDR2 FQGNSA. CDR3 sequence: CASSSDTGYGYTF. CDR3 nucleotides: TGTGCCAGCAGCTCGGACACAGGCTATGGCTACACCTTC.

The J gene is TRBJ1-5, the V gene TRBV28, with a tentative D call TRBD1 (5 bases). V was trimmed by 5 bases and J by 11 bases, leaving 10 bases between them. CDR1 and CDR2 (germline): MDHEN, SYDVKM. This CDR3 is built from 11 residues. The DNA for the CDR3 is TGTGCCAGCAGTGGGGGTTCAACCCAGCATTTT. Translated, it gives CASSGGSTQHF.

This chain connects TRBV27 to TRBJ2-5; 10 bases agree with TRBD2. CDR1 MNHEY and CDR2 SMNVEV come from the germline V gene (reference sequence). The CDR3 spans 16 residues. V lost 1 base and J lost 4; bases outside the gene matches: 6. Written as DNA, the CDR3 is TGTGCCAGCAGTTTATATAGCGGGGGGCCGTTAGAGACCCAGTACTTC. Its translation: CASSLYSGGPLETQYF.

This clone appeared a single time. The chain combines TRBV2 with TRBJ2-5; D is unclear. Germline V gene data show CDR1 as SNHLY and CDR2 as FYNNEI. The CDR3 runs 16 residues. Trimming took 0 bases from V and 0 from J, leaving 11 bases between them. The DNA of the CDR3 is TGTGCCAGCAGTGAAGCGTCAGGTATAGACCAAGAGACCCAGTACTTC. Amino acids: CASSEASGIDQETQYF.

The rearrangement links TRBV19 to TRBJ1-3, with D perhaps matching TRBD1 (6 bases). The CDR3 runs 15 residues. Germline assignment: CDR1 LNHDA and CDR2 SQIVND (reference sequence). V was clipped by 6 bases and J by 3 bases, with 15 bases between them. CDR3 loop: CASSLDRFGGNTIYF. DNA for the CDR3: TGTGCCAGTAGCCTTGACAGGTTTGGTGGAAACACCATATATTTT.

The chain is built from TRBV14 and TRBJ2-7; 7 bases line up with TRBD1. Germline loops: CDR1 SGHDN, CDR2 FVKESK. The CDR3 runs 13 residues. The trim removed 6 bases at V and 3 bases at J, leaving 5 bases unmatched. The CDR3 nucleotides are TGTGCCAGCAGTCAGACAGGGATCTACGAGCAGTACTTC. Amino acid sequence: CASSQTGIYEQYF.

This clone occurred a few times. V is TRBV4-1 and J is TRBJ1-5, with D unclear. Germline V gene sequence: CDR1 MGHRA, CDR2 YSYEKL. The CDR3 length is 14 residues. Trimming cost V 4 bases and J 1 base, with 8 bases left between them. CDR3 sequence reads: CASSPGTSNQPQHF. CDR3 sequence (DNA): TGCGCCAGCAGCCCCGGCACAAGCAATCAGCCCCAGCATTTT.

This sequence joins TRBV9 and TRBJ2-2, with a tentative D call TRBD2 (6 bases). Trimming took off 2 bases at V and 6 bases at J, with 17 bases between the two ends. Germline CDR1 SGDLS, CDR2 YYNGEE. The CDR3 has 16 residues. The CDR3 bases are TGTGCCAGCAGCGTGTTTGGCGGGACGGGGCCCGGGGAGCTGTTTTTT. Its translation is CASSVFGGTGPGELFF.